The 10 T cell receptor beta chains reported below all come from one sample, sequenced in a study of T cells in localized non-small cell lung cancer. Using immunoSEQ multiplex PCR, the repertoire was profiled, and TCRdb retains in-frame clones only, with some absent. Of over 1,500 clones in the sample, around 20% were seen once. Material: lung tumor tissue, obtained before any cancer treatment. The receptors shown here come from a female donor of 60 years or more with stage II lung adenocarcinoma.

The rearrangement links TRBV9 to TRBJ2-5; no reliable D call. Between the trimmed V and J ends, which lost 0 bases and 0 bases, there was a span of 9 bases. CDR1 is SGDLS and CDR2 is YYNGEE in the germline V gene. This CDR3 spans 15 amino acids. The CDR3 spells CASSVAGSYQETQYF. In DNA, the CDR3 is TGTGCCAGCAGCGTAGCGGGCAGCTACCAAGAGACCCAGTACTTC.

The J gene is TRBJ2-1, the V gene TRBV14; 11 nucleotides match TRBD2. The V gene end was trimmed by 1 base and the J gene end by 8 bases; junction bases not matched to a gene: 4. Per germline, CDR1 SGHDN and CDR2 FVKESK. The CDR3 is 15 residues long. CDR3 coding DNA: TGTGCCAGCAGCCAAGCACCGGGACTAGCGGATGAGCAGTTCTTC. Its translation: CASSQAPGLADEQFF.

This clone was picked up a small number of times. The CDR3 is CASSAFTDTQYF. DNA of the CDR3: TGTGCCAGCAGTGCTTTCACAGATACGCAGTATTTT. This chain links TRBV2 with TRBJ2-3; D not resolved. The CDR3 sequence is 12 residues long. The germline V gene has CDR1 SNHLY and CDR2 FYNNEI. Trimming stripped 4 bases from V and 2 bases from J, with 4 bases between.

The V gene is TRBV28, the J gene TRBJ1-2, with D perhaps TRBD1 (6 bases). Germline V gene data show CDR1 as MDHEN and CDR2 as SYDVKM. The length of the CDR3 is 12 residues. Trimming left V 5 bases short and J 5 bases short, with 9 bases between. The CDR3 loop is CASSGQLYGYTF. In nucleotides, the CDR3 is TGTGCCAGCAGTGGACAGTTATATGGCTACACCTTC.

This clone was picked up a small number of times. V is TRBV6-8 and J is TRBJ2-7; TRBD1 aligns across 7 bases. J gave up 5 bases and V 5 bases, and 3 bases lay outside the gene matches. The CDR3 loop spans 12 amino acids. Looked up from germline, CDR1 is MNHGY and CDR2 is SAAAGT. The CDR3 sequence is CASSGTGDEQYF. Here the CDR3 DNA reads TGTGCCAGCAGTGGAACAGGGGACGAGCAGTACTTC.

The genes are TRBV19 and TRBJ2-6, with D tentatively TRBD1 (5 bases). Germline loops: CDR1 LNHDA, CDR2 SQIVND (reference sequence). The CDR3 contains 17 residues. V was cut by 11 bases and J by 0 bases, with 20 bases left in between. CDR3 coding DNA: TGTGCCGCAAGCCCCCGACAGCTCTTCTCTGGGGCCAACGTCCTGACTTTC. It yields the protein CAASPRQLFSGANVLTF.

Within the sample, this clone is large (0.1 to 1%). This sequence joins TRBV11-3 and TRBJ2-4; maybe TRBD2 (6 bases). The V end was cut by 5 bases, the J end by 2 bases, with 13 bases between. Germline CDR1 and CDR2: SGHNT and YENEEA. The CDR3 has 15 residues. The CDR3 protein is CASSLGAGTKNIQYF. DNA for the CDR3: TGTGCCAGCAGCCTAGGGGCGGGAACCAAAAACATTCAGTACTTC.

The chain is built from TRBV23-1 and TRBJ1-2; D gene uncertain. TRBV23-1 is an open reading frame, and its role is uncertain. The CDR3 is made up of 13 amino acids. With 6 bases removed from V and 4 bases from J, the gap between germline ends came to 12 bases. The CDR3 DNA reads TGCGCCAGCAGCTTTCCGGAACTCTATGGCTACACCTTC. Translating gives CASSFPELYGYTF.

This clone was counted a few times. The rearrangement links TRBV6-8 to TRBJ1-1, with TRBD1 as a possible D gene (6 bases). This CDR3 has 15 amino acids. The V and J ends lost 4 bases and 5 bases respectively, with 17 bases between them. Germline assignment: CDR1 MNHGY and CDR2 SAAAGT. CDR3 sequence: CASSFIGTPRTEAFF. CDR3 nucleotide sequence: TGTGCCAGCAGTTTCATAGGGACACCCAGGACTGAAGCTTTCTTT.

The chain uses TRBV5-1 and TRBJ1-1, with D possibly being TRBD1 (6 bases). Trimming took off 3 bases at V and 2 bases at J, with 11 bases between the two ends. CDR1 and CDR2 from the germline V gene are SGHRS and YFSETQ. This CDR3 is 14 amino acids long. The CDR3 region is CASSSRTANTEAFF. DNA of the CDR3: TGCGCCAGCAGCTCTAGGACAGCCAACACTGAAGCTTTCTTT.